This T cell receptor beta chain was sequenced for a study of cytomegalovirus exposure and HLA in healthy donors. Findings of the study overall: Among immune exposure information, only CMV serostatus was available. Most subjects' HLA-A and HLA-B alleles were reportedly predicted from TCR beta sequences.

Note on this clone: Its antigen is currently unknown.

It was with 60 Vbeta and 13 Jbeta primers that the PCR ran. Only in-frame clones appear in the TCRdb table, and some are missing; sequencing was by immunoSEQ multiplex PCR. The sample comprises approximately 150,000 clones, roughly 73% of which are singletons, and 4.9% rests with the top ten. Trimming cost V 5 bases and J 10 bases; bases outside gene matches: 11. The CDR3 is made up of 14 amino acids. Germline values: CDR1 SEHNR, CDR2 FQNEAQ (reference sequence). The chain has TRBV7-9 and TRBJ2-1, with 7 bases that match TRBD1. The receptor's source is a male donor in good health and CMV-seronegative. Sample: PBMCs. CDR3 sequence: CASSGPTGTYEQFF. The CDR3 DNA reads TGTGCCAGCAGCGGACCGACAGGGACCTACGAGCAGTTCTTC.